One and the same sample provided the 21 T cell receptor beta chains below, sequenced in a study of breast tumors, draining lymph nodes, adjacent tissues. TCRdb re-analysed the multiplex PCR reads in MiXCR, keeping a single row per CDR3 protein. The top ten clones hold 1.1% to 1.5% of a sample with under 250,000 distinct CDR3 sequences, approximately 31% of them seen once. Axillary draining lymph nodes of breast cancer patients supplied the node samples. Material for sequencing was axillary lymph node tissue. The receptors derive from a female donor with breast cancer. Some clones in this sample may be carry-over from other donors' samples.

Comments on this clonotype: A junction boundary mismatches the germline segment, possibly from a read error. The chain employs TRBV20-1 and TRBJ1-3, with a possible D match to TRBD1 (5 bases). The germline V gene encodes CDR1 DFQATT and CDR2 SNEGSKA (reference sequence). This CDR3 region has 15 residues. The CDR3 region has the DNA TGCAGTGCTAGAGATGAAGAAGGGACTGCAAACACCACATATTTT. The encoded protein is CSARDEEGTANTTYF.

This clonotype was counted ten times or more. V gene TRBV13 combines with J gene TRBJ1-6; 10 bases fit TRBD1. The germline CDR1 and CDR2 sequences are PRHDT and FYEKMQ (reference sequence). This CDR3 has 18 amino acids. Trimming took 6 bases from V and 3 from J; bases not matched to a gene: 11. DNA for the CDR3: TGTGCCAGCAGTCAAGGAGGGGACAGGGGAATCTATAATTCACCCCTCCACTTT. It is translated as CASSQGGDRGIYNSPLHF.

A note on this clonotype: With a much larger clone just one base away, this may be a read error. The chain couples TRBV30 to TRBJ2-2; no firm D call. The CDR3 covers 12 residues. Germline V gene data show CDR1 as GTSNPN and CDR2 as SVGIG (reference sequence). The CDR3 DNA reads TGTGCCTGGAGTTCTCTCGGAGAGGAGCCGTTTTTT. This codes for CAWSSLGEEPFF.

In this sample, this clonotype turned up many times. This chain joins TRBV2 and TRBJ1-5, with a tentative D call TRBD1 (5 bases). This CDR3 is built from 15 residues. Germline CDR1 SNHLY, CDR2 FYNNEI. V lost 4 bases and J lost 0, with 10 bases in between. The DNA of the CDR3 is TGTGCCAGCAGTGTTGAAGGGGATAGCAATCAGCCCCAGCATTTT. It encodes CASSVEGDSNQPQHF.

A word on this clonotype: This CDR3 is missing its conserved last phenylalanine or tryptophan, likely due to a read error. It is unclear where the CDR3 begins or ends on the DNA, so no DNA is shown, and the CDR3 is as TCRdb lists it. The chain carries TRBV9 and TRBJ1-6. The CDR3 is 9 residues long, counting both termini. Germline CDR1 is SGDLS and CDR2 is YYNGEE. This chain's CDR3 is CASSSHQRE.

This clonotype was found many times. This CDR3 reads CASDRGRETQYF. CDR3 in DNA: TGTGCCAGCGACAGGGGGCGGGAGACCCAGTACTTC. This sequence joins TRBV2 and TRBJ2-5, with 10 bases lining up with TRBD1. With 8 bases clipped from V and 5 bases from J, the junction kept 2 bases outside the gene matches. Germline CDR1 is SNHLY and CDR2 is FYNNEI. The CDR3 is made up of 12 amino acids.

Notes on this clonotype: A clone one base away is much larger, so this may be a read error. The chain combines TRBV5-1 with TRBJ2-1, with D hard to call. The CDR3 spans 13 residues. Germline V lookup: CDR1 SGHRS, CDR2 YFSETQ. The CDR3 nucleotides read TGCGACAGCAGCTCAAACTCGCGCAATGAGCAGTTCTTC. It is translated as CDSSSNSRNEQFF.

In DNA, the CDR3 is TGCGCCAGCAGCATTAGCGGGAGCTACAATGAGCAGTTCTTC. Translation: CASSISGSYNEQFF. This chain joins TRBV5-1 and TRBJ2-1; 9 positions agree with TRBD2. The V gene's germline CDR1 is SGHRS and CDR2 YFSETQ. CDR3 length: 14 amino acids. Trimming cost V 4 bases and J 3 bases; bases outside gene matches: 2.

This clonotype was seen many times. V usage is TRBV24-1 and J usage is TRBJ2-1, with D maybe TRBD2 (5 bases). The V gene's germline CDR1 is KGHDR and CDR2 SFDVKD. The CDR3 is 15 amino acids. V was shortened by 6 bases and J by 6 bases, with 17 bases between the two germline ends. This CDR3 is CATSNSALARNEQFF. The CDR3, as DNA: TGTGCCACCAGTAACTCGGCCCTAGCTCGCAATGAGCAGTTCTTC.

At least ten counts were recorded for this clonotype. The chain carries TRBV4-3 and TRBJ2-1; TRBD1 matches 7 bases. CDR1 LGHNA and CDR2 YSLEER come from the germline V gene. This CDR3 region has 17 residues. The junction had 9 bases not matched to a gene; V was cut back by 0 bases and J by 4 bases. The chain's CDR3 is CASSQELVGQTYNEQFF. The CDR3 DNA follows: TGCGCCAGCAGCCAAGAGTTAGTGGGACAGACGTACAATGAGCAGTTCTTC.

In its sample, this clonotype was seen many times. The gene calls are TRBV9 and TRBJ2-1; D gene ambiguous. Germline V CDR1 and CDR2: SGDLS, YYNGEE. This CDR3 contains 17 residues. Trimming shortened V by 0 bases and J by 4 bases, and 17 bases separated the two germline ends. For the CDR3, the DNA is TGTGCCAGCAGCGTAGCCCTATCCCCAAAGGGTTACAATGAGCAGTTCTTC. Translated, it gives CASSVALSPKGYNEQFF.

The V call is TRBV7-3, the J call TRBJ2-5; 11 nucleotides align to TRBD2. The length of the CDR3 is 19 residues. The germline V gene encodes CDR1 SGHTA and CDR2 FQGTGA. V gave up 5 bases and J gave up 5 bases; unmatched junction bases: 19. CDR3 DNA sequence: TGTGCCAGCAGCCCGAATCGTGCTAGCGGGAGGAACACCGGGGAGACCCAGTACTTC. Encoded protein: CASSPNRASGRNTGETQYF.

This clonotype was seen a single time. The rearrangement uses TRBV2 and TRBJ1-2; 7 nucleotides match TRBD1. V lost 6 bases and J lost 14; bases outside the gene matches: 15. From germline, CDR1 is SNHLY and CDR2 FYNNEI. The CDR3 runs 13 residues. The CDR3 here is CASRFPGTVLATF. Here the CDR3 DNA reads TGTGCCAGCAGATTCCCCGGGACAGTTCTGGCAACCTTC.

This clonotype was found many times. The rearrangement joins TRBV11-3 to TRBJ2-5; 8 positions match TRBD1. The germline gives CDR1 SGHNT, CDR2 YENEEA. There are 14 residues in the CDR3. The trim removed 1 base at V and 5 bases at J, leaving 3 bases unmatched. CDR3 bases: TGTGCCAGCAGCTTAGGGGGACAGGTCGAGACCCAGTACTTC. It encodes CASSLGGQVETQYF.

This clonotype was seen ten or more times. This chain links TRBV5-1 with TRBJ2-5; the D gene is possibly TRBD2 (6 bases). The CDR3 consists of 15 residues. Germline V CDR1 and CDR2: SGHRS, YFSETQ. Trimming cost V 4 bases and J 0 bases, with 13 bases left between them. CDR3 protein: CASSPSGLDQETQYF. CDR3 nucleotides: TGCGCCAGCAGCCCCTCGGGACTCGACCAAGAGACCCAGTACTTC.

This clonotype showed up many times. The V call is TRBV11-3, the J call TRBJ2-1; D may be TRBD2 (6 bases). From germline, CDR1 is SGHNT and CDR2 YENEEA. The CDR3 runs to 15 residues. Between the trimmed V and J ends, which lost 5 bases and 8 bases, there was a span of 19 bases. The DNA of the CDR3 is TGTGCCAGCAGCCCCGGGGCCGCCCGGAGGGATGAGCAGTTCTTC. This encodes CASSPGAARRDEQFF.

This clonotype was seen ten or more times. The V gene is TRBV6-1, the J gene TRBJ1-3, with unresolved D. Between the trimmed V and J ends, which lost 0 bases and 4 bases, there was a span of 7 bases. This CDR3 comprises 14 residues. Looked up from germline, CDR1 is MNHNS and CDR2 is SASEGT. The CDR3 bases are TGTGCCAGCAGTGAAGCTATTCAGGGAAACACCATATATTTT. Translating it yields CASSEAIQGNTIYF.

This clonotype has only a few counts. The chain carries TRBV7-3 and TRBJ1-1, with 8 nucleotides matching TRBD1. The length of the CDR3 is 14 residues. Trimming at V came to 1 base and at J to 7 bases, leaving 5 bases not matched to a gene. Germline values: CDR1 SGHTA, CDR2 FQGTGA. CDR3: CASSLNGGTGEAFF. In nucleotides, the CDR3 is TGTGCCAGCAGCTTAAATGGAGGGACAGGTGAAGCTTTCTTT.

The gene calls are TRBV6-1 and TRBJ1-4, with a weak D call TRBD1 (6 bases). Germline V lookup: CDR1 MNHNS, CDR2 SASEGT. This CDR3 has 18 amino acids. V lost 6 bases, J lost 5 bases, and 25 bases lay in between. The CDR3, as DNA: TGTGCCAGCAGCACCAGCGGGGGGCCTTGGGACGGGAATGAAAAACTGTTTTTT. Amino acid sequence: CASSTSGGPWDGNEKLFF.

Many counts were recorded for this clonotype. The rearrangement joins TRBV2 to TRBJ2-5, with unresolved D. CDR1 is SNHLY and CDR2 is FYNNEI in the germline V gene. The CDR3 runs 11 residues. The V gene lost 7 bases and the J gene lost 5 bases, with 8 bases spanning the gap. CDR3 sequence: CASKMGETQYF. DNA for the CDR3: TGTGCCAGCAAAATGGGGGAGACCCAGTACTTC.

Notes on this clonotype: One end of the junction fails to match germline, which may point to a read error. CDR3 residues: CADLTGDQSQHF. CDR3 sequence (DNA): TGCGCCGACTTGACAGGCGATCAGTCCCAGCATTTT. The chain links TRBV10-1 to TRBJ1-5; tentative D call: TRBD1 (6 bases). The CDR3 totals 12 residues. Germline-derived CDR1 and CDR2 are WNHNN and SYGVQD (reference sequence).